There are many counts of the clone carrying this T cell receptor beta chain. What it recognizes is unknown. This entry is derived from a study of tumor-infiltrating lymphocytes in primary liver carcinoma. Across the whole study: All patients, whether men or women, fell within 30 to 69 years of age. Whole-study results and caveats: Present in all five tumor regions were only about 7-25% of the top clones. A significantly higher top-250-clone fraction was recorded for tumors than for blood (p = 0.039).

DNA and RNA were both co-extracted from 20-30 mg of bulk tissue that had not been sorted. Uniformly, tumor samples exhibited a viable tumor cell fraction exceeding 80%. Making TCR beta cDNA involved 400 to 600 ng total RNA and a constant-region primer. A slightly modified ARM-PCR protocol with three nested multiplex PCR rounds produced these TCR beta libraries. The first two PCR rounds used TRBV1-TRBV30 primers with a Cbeta primer, roughly 10 cycles each. TCRdb re-called the multiplex PCR reads through MiXCR, storing one row per CDR3 protein. The table lists tens of thousands of distinct CDR3 sequences, around 70% of them singletons, with roughly a fifth in the top ten. The germline gives CDR1 SGHVS, CDR2 FQNEAQ. With 0 bases removed from V and 5 bases from J, the gap between germline ends came to 7 bases. This CDR3 region has 13 residues.

Sequencing input: liver tumor tissue from sampling region 1. Subset: tumor region T1, superior pole. The sequence was obtained from a man aged 35-49 years with primary liver carcinoma and hepatitis B virus infection. The genes are TRBV7-8 and TRBJ2-5, with D hard to call. The CDR3 coding sequence is TGTGCCAGCAGCTTAGCGTTCGGGGAGACCCAGTACTTC. It is translated as CASSLAFGETQYF.